This T cell receptor (beta chain) was profiled in a study of CD8+CD57+ T cells in acquired aplastic anemia. CD8+CD57+ cell expansion had been shown by flow cytometry in patients chosen for sequencing. The study profiled TCR beta VDJ and CDR3 using genomic DNA as template. MiXCR, run by TCRdb on the reads, gives a single entry per CDR3 protein. The profile shows under 200,000 distinct CDR3 sequences, approximately 48% of them singletons. This CDR3 is built from 13 residues. Germline V CDR1 and CDR2: LNHDA, SQIVND (reference sequence). Trimming pared 7 bases from V and 0 bases from J, leaving 9 bases between.

Sample: sorted CD4+, CD8+, or CD8+CD57+ T cells (not recorded which) from PBMCs. This TCR derives from a human donor with aplastic anemia. J is TRBJ1-2 and V is TRBV19; no clear D. The CDR3 DNA sequence: TGTGCCAGTAAACCAGTCCCTAACTATGGCTACACCTTC. Translation: CASKPVPNYGYTF.